This T cell receptor beta chain was recorded in a study of T-cell reconstitution after alpha-beta-depleted transplantation in children. The V segment lost 1 base and the J segment 4 bases; nucleotides outside the gene matches: 4. This CDR3 is 15 amino acids long. The V gene's germline CDR1 is SGHTA and CDR2 FQGNSA. Molecular barcoding with unique molecular identifiers was used for the TCRbeta library. TCRdb re-derived calls from the PCR reads in MiXCR, one entry per CDR3 protein. The data contain under 450,000 distinct CDR3 sequences, 15% to 20% of them singletons. The clonotype comes from a boy younger than two who had a stem cell transplant for Wiskott-Aldrich syndrome, so the T cells may come from the graft donor. The source was PBMCs, mostly from graft donor cells, collected 360 days after TCRalphabeta/CD19-depleted stem cell transplant. The V call is TRBV7-2, the J call TRBJ2-1, with 7 nucleotides matching TRBD2. This CDR3 is CASSLVAGDYNEQFF. DNA for the CDR3: TGTGCCAGCAGCTTAGTTGCGGGGGATTACAATGAGCAGTTCTTC.